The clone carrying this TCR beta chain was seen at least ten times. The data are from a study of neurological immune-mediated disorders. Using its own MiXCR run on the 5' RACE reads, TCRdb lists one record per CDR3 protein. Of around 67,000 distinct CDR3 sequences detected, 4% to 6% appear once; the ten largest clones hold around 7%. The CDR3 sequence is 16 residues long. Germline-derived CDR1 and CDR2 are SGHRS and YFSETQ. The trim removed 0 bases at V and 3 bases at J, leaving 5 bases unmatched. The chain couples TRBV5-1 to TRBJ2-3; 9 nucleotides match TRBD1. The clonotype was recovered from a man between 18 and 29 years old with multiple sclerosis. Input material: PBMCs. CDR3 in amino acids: CASSLDGTGFTDTQYF. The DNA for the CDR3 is TGCGCCAGCAGCTTGGACGGGACAGGGTTTACAGATACGCAGTATTTT. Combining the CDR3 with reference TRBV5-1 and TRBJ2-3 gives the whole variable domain KAGVTQTPRYLIKTRGQQVTLSCSPISGHRSVSWYQQTPGQGLQFLFEYFSETQRNKGNFPGRFSGRQFSNSRSEMNVSTLELGDSALYLCASSLDGTGFTDTQYFGPGTRLTVL.